This T cell receptor beta chain comes out of a study of blood T cell repertoires in COVID-19. In the study overall: Whether acute or convalescent, the COVID-19 samples came from the United States, Italy and Spain. Nucleic acid was either cDNA or gDNA, and it came from T cells, B-cell-depleted T cells, or PBMCs.

The ends lost 2 bases at V and 0 bases at J; junction bases unmatched: 2. Germline V lookup: CDR1 SGHNT, CDR2 YENEEA. The CDR3 is made up of 16 amino acids. Study members were between about 18 and 100 years old and lived in 24 US regions. Self-reported history from a screening survey and questionnaire set each donor's cohort. Measured with immunoSEQ multiplex PCR; TCRdb has only the in-frame clones, and not every one. Of some 170,000 clones in the sample, 75% to 85% were seen once. Sequenced sample: PBMCs or T cells enriched from blood (not recorded which). This receptor was taken from a man aged 50-59 years who had recovered from COVID-19. This chain joins TRBV11-3 and TRBJ2-3, with TRBD2 identical over 10 bases. CDR3 loop: CASSLLAGGSTDTQYF. In DNA form, the CDR3 reads TGTGCCAGCAGCTTATTAGCGGGGGGAAGCACAGATACGCAGTATTTT. Drawing the rest from reference TRBV11-3 and TRBJ2-3, the complete variable domain is EAGVVQSPRYKIIEKKQPVAFWCNPISGHNTLYWYLQNLGQGPELLIRYENEEAVDDSQLPKDRFSAERLKGVDSTLKIQPAELGDSAVYLCASSLLAGGSTDTQYFGPGTRLTVL.